This TCR beta chain was observed in a study of regulatory T cells in long-lasting Graves disease (dated by TCRdb to the early 2020s). Study-level background: Patients with newly diagnosed Graves' disease had been on antithyroid drugs for under 3 months. Patients with persistent Graves' disease were compared with patients with newly diagnosed Graves' disease using TCR sequencing and RNA sequencing of peripheral blood. The study took place in China and was registered as a clinical trial. A total of 35 or so samples were covered by TCR sequencing, comprising some 13 persistent and approximately 20 newly diagnosed Graves' disease patients.

This clonotype was observed at least ten times. This clone's antigen is unknown. Base-call qualities are not available, and no considerably larger clone is one nucleotide away. In light of the paper, this sample's time point label describes: newly diagnosed GD, antithyroid drugs for less than 3 months. For both TCR sequencing and RNA sequencing, RNA was extracted from PBMCs in TRIzol. The diagnosis of Graves' disease followed American Thyroid Association guidelines. The patients came from an endocrinology department in Xi'an, China. From each patient, approximately 10 milliliters of peripheral blood was collected into an EDTA anticoagulant tube. Ficoll Paque Plus density gradient separation was used to isolate PBMCs, and no further T cell sorting was performed. An Agilent 2100 Bioanalyzer and agarose gel were used to check RNA quality, and a NanoDrop 2000 was used to measure RNA concentration. The library was produced with multiplex PCR. The data were produced on an Illumina HiSeq 4000. To build TCR beta libraries, CDR3 regions were amplified by Arm-PCR using iRepertoire HTBI primers. Before sequencing, the PCR products went through gel purification. In the authors' own workflow: A total of 62 TRBV and 14 TRBJ segments were identified across samples and were used for gene usage analysis of CDR3 amino acid clonotypes. COPE and FqMerger were used to merge the filtered high-quality paired reads into contigs. BLAST was used to align contigs to the IMGT TRBV, TRBD and TRBJ reference genes, and CDR3 was defined following IMGT. Any clonotype with a frequency above 0.1% was classified as a highly expanded clone. Repertoire diversity was measured by Shannon entropy, and V-J evenness by the Gini coefficient. A clonotype was considered public if more than one individual shared it. TCRdb itself trimmed the public reads at Q25 with fastp, ran MiXCR and retained productive beta chains. Rows with a matching CDR3 protein are joined into one entry that keeps the most common DNA and genes. TCRdb, not the authors, supplied the V and J calls. Present in this sample are a few hundred thousand distinct CDR3 sequences, about 13% of which were seen just once. The top ten hold 8.5% to 10% of the sample.

The CDR1 and CDR2 encoded by the germline V gene (reference sequence) are DFQATT and SNEGSKA. The CDR3 contains 14 residues, cysteine and phenylalanine counted. Only the CDR3 portion is preserved as DNA: 42 bases, with reading frame beginning at the first base. The junction carries 11 bases between V and J, which are trimmed by 0 bases and 5 bases respectively. What the study reported, not specific to this receptor: The study examined only peripheral blood because the primary lesion, thyroid tissue, could not be accessed. TRBV28, TRBJ1-2 and TRBJ2-5 were preferentially used in persistent disease, while TRBV20-1 and TRBJ2-1 were favored in newly diagnosed disease. Persistent Graves' disease patients showed lower TCR Shannon entropy and fewer highly expanded clones than newly diagnosed patients, suggesting clonal expansion. Patients with persistent disease shared more public clonotypes (over 2,500) than newly diagnosed patients did (roughly 970). Sequencing and analysis were restricted to the TCR beta chain. As a limitation, the authors acknowledged that the small sample size may reduce accuracy.

The sample also formed part of further work on T cells in Graves' hyperthyroidism and ophthalmopathy. Per the second study: Stable Graves' hyperthyroidism was defined as the absence of progression to ophthalmopathy over 18 months of follow-up. The hyperthyroidism patients were between 18 and 65 years old and newly diagnosed, with a disease duration of less than 2 months. Any patient with an uncontrolled infection, another autoimmune disease, pregnancy or lactation was excluded. Diagnoses were based on clinical symptoms, serum thyroxine and TRAb, thyroid ultrasound and orbital computed tomography. The first round of RT-PCR for the TCR CDR3 was performed with the HTBI primer set and the Qiagen OneStep RT-PCR kit. Blood samples also contained most of the expanded thyroid clonotypes (frequency above 0.001), which suggests that blood repertoires may reflect thyroid immune responses. A model built on a 13 V-J signature distinguished ophthalmopathy from stable hyperthyroidism, reaching about 89% sensitivity and around 82% specificity in cross-validation and 80%/75% in testing. During validation, the model predicted progression to ophthalmopathy a median of about 5.9 months ahead of onset, with almost 71% sensitivity and roughly 72% specificity. To identify TCR V-J signatures that set the groups apart, the researchers used a discovery cohort of about a hundred patients, made up of roughly 40 with Graves' ophthalmopathy and about 60 with stable Graves' hyperthyroidism. Prospective prediction of ophthalmopathy was tested in an independent validation cohort of 18 to 20 hyperthyroidism patients and some 17 patients who later progressed to ophthalmopathy. The roughly 94 discovery patients were randomly divided into training and test sets at a 7:3 ratio. The study also compared thyroid tissue and blood T-cell repertoires from a handful of Graves' hyperthyroidism patients. Once sampling was done, hyperthyroidism patients were given methimazole at a starting dose of 30 mg daily, whereas ophthalmopathy patients were given high-dose intravenous methylprednisolone. The libraries were constructed in a second round of multiplex PCR and then size-selected and purified. Libraries were sequenced paired-end with 100 bp reads on an Illumina HiSeq2000. Raw data were processed with SOAPnuke, discarding reads with adapters, uncalled bases, mean Phred below 15, or no exact constant-primer or identifier match. High-quality paired reads were merged using COPE v1.2.5, and each unique nucleotide sequence was defined as a clonotype. MiTCR v1.1 was used to align the clonotypes against IMGT TRBV, TRBD and TRBJ reference segments. The analysis was restricted to V-J combinations with a frequency above 0.0001, which together covered just over 99% of the repertoires. A TCS score was defined as the ratio between F50 (clonal expansion) and ExV (chaos), using BLOSUM62-based TCRdist between CDR3 peptides within each V-J. Welch's t-statistics and random forest reduced roughly 530 V-J features to about 12, which were used in a naive Bayes classifier (R e1071). Sample size was not statistically predetermined, and blinding of investigators to group allocation was not performed. The paper describes TCR Vbeta CDR3 sequencing of fewer than 150 peripheral blood samples, made up of 43 ophthalmopathy patients, approximately 73 hyperthyroidism patients and 17 progressor patients.

This sequence originates from a man aged 30 to 45 with Graves disease. Donor details come from another sample of the same person, matched by shared clones. The chain is made from TRBV20-1 and TRBJ1-5; the D gene cannot be named for sure. The material sequenced was peripheral blood mononuclear cells (PBMCs), taken at new diagnosis, from a patient treated with antithyroid drugs. The bases are TGCAGTGCTAGAGATCGGGTGAAGTATCAGCCCCAGCATTTT. Its protein product is CSARDRVKYQPQHF.